The 24 T cell receptor beta chains listed next were all sequenced from one sample in a study of shared clonotypes between healthy human individuals. Sequencing was performed with immunoSEQ multiplex PCR; in TCRdb, only in-frame clones are kept and a portion is missing. This sample yields over 2,000,000 clones, of which about 94% are seen a single time; under 2% belongs to the top ten. Naive CD8 isolation took CD45RO-negative cells positively selected for CCR7 and excluded terminally differentiated effector memory CD45RA+ cells. Sequencing was carried out using naive CD8+ T cells from PBMCs. The receptors derive from a man younger than 30 in good health. Some clones in this sample may be carry-over from other donors' samples.

Worth noting for this clone: The same CDR3 is also encoded by other DNA sequences in this sample. The V gene is TRBV28, the J gene TRBJ2-5; D remains unclear. The CDR3 has 13 amino acids. Germline-derived CDR1 and CDR2 are MDHEN and SYDVKM. V was clipped by 5 bases and J by 1 base, with 8 bases between them. The CDR3 nucleotides are TGTGCCAGCAGTCCCGGGTTCCAAGAGACCCAGTACTTC. It codes for CASSPGFQETQYF.

The gene calls are TRBV18 and TRBJ2-3, with 10 bases aligning to TRBD2. Germline loops: CDR1 KGHSH, CDR2 LQKENI. The junction had 7 bases not matched to a gene; V was cut back by 3 bases and J by 4 bases. The CDR3 is 16 residues long. The CDR3 is CASSPPLAGEADTQYF. CDR3 nucleotide sequence: TGTGCCAGCTCACCGCCCCTAGCGGGGGAAGCAGATACGCAGTATTTT.

The V and J genes are TRBV30 and TRBJ2-2; TRBD1 matches 7 bases. Trimming removed 2 bases from V and 5 bases from J; junction bases left unmatched: 11. There are 16 residues in the CDR3. In germline, CDR1 is GTSNPN, CDR2 SVGIG (reference sequence). CDR3 protein: CAWSNGSGTVTGELFF. Written as DNA, the CDR3 is TGTGCCTGGAGTAATGGTTCCGGGACAGTTACCGGGGAGCTGTTTTTT.

The chain combines TRBV30 with TRBJ1-5; no firm D call. This CDR3 region has 13 residues. Germline V CDR1 and CDR2: GTSNPN, SVGIG (reference sequence). With 3 bases removed from V and 2 bases from J, the gap between germline ends came to 8 bases. This chain's CDR3 is CAWSTWGNQPQHF. CDR3 bases: TGTGCCTGGAGCACTTGGGGCAATCAGCCCCAGCATTTT.

As regards this clone: Distinct nucleotide sequences in the sample also encode this CDR3. V and J are TRBV6-5 and TRBJ2-7; 8 positions agree with TRBD1. Germline CDR1 is MNHEY and CDR2 is SVGAGI. The ends lost 2 bases at V and 4 bases at J; junction bases unmatched: 4. The CDR3 is made up of 14 amino acids. The CDR3: CASSYGQGGYEQYF. The CDR3 bases are TGTGCCAGCAGTTACGGACAGGGTGGGTACGAGCAGTACTTC.

The CDR3 protein is CASSSGLAEEYNEQFF. DNA of the CDR3: TGTGCCAGCAGTTCGGGACTAGCGGAAGAATACAATGAGCAGTTCTTC. The rearrangement joins TRBV6-5 to TRBJ2-1; 11 bases line up with TRBD2. The CDR3 has 16 residues. CDR1 and CDR2 from the germline V gene are MNHEY and SVGAGI. The ends lost 4 bases at V and 4 bases at J; junction bases unmatched: 6.

CDR3 bases: TGTGCCAGCAGTTTCCCACAAGCGTACTATGGCTACACCTTC. It encodes CASSFPQAYYGYTF. This chain connects TRBV28 to TRBJ1-2; D is unclear. From germline, CDR1 is MDHEN and CDR2 SYDVKM. The CDR3 totals 14 residues. V was cut by 3 bases and J by 3 bases, with 11 bases left in between.

The rearrangement joins TRBV7-9 to TRBJ2-7; D unclear. Per the germline V gene, CDR1 is SEHNR and CDR2 is FQNEAQ (reference sequence). CDR3 length equals 13 residues. V lost 5 bases and J lost 0, with 8 bases in between. The CDR3 nucleotides read TGTGCCAGCAGCACCAAGAGCTCCTACGAGCAGTACTTC. Protein: CASSTKSSYEQYF.

This clone appeared a few times. This chain joins TRBV19 and TRBJ2-2, with no clear D. Germline V gene data show CDR1 as LNHDA and CDR2 as SQIVND (reference sequence). The CDR3 consists of 13 residues. V lost 5 bases and J 0 bases, leaving 4 bases between the germline ends. The CDR3: CASSLTNTGELFF. The CDR3 nucleotides read TGTGCCAGTAGTCTCACGAACACCGGGGAGCTGTTTTTT.

CDR3: CASSPGTNTGELFF. For the CDR3, the DNA is TGTGCCAGCAGTCCTGGGACCAACACCGGGGAGCTGTTTTTT. The V gene is TRBV28, the J gene TRBJ2-2; D could derive from TRBD1 or TRBD2 (5 bases each). Germline CDR1 is MDHEN and CDR2 is SYDVKM. The CDR3 has 14 amino acids. The ends were cut back, 5 bases at V and 2 bases at J, with 9 bases in the middle.

The chain carries TRBV11-2 and TRBJ2-1, with a possible D match to TRBD2 (5 bases). V was clipped by 2 bases and J by 4 bases, with 12 bases between them. This CDR3 spans 15 amino acids. CDR1 is SGHAT, CDR2 FQNNGV, per germline. The DNA for the CDR3 is TGTGCCAGCAGCTTAAGTGCGGGCCAATACAATGAGCAGTTCTTC. This sequence encodes CASSLSAGQYNEQFF.

This clone was recorded once. The rearrangement joins TRBV25-1 to TRBJ2-5; D remains ambiguous. Trimming left V 1 base short and J 7 bases short, with 10 bases between. CDR3 length: 13 residues. Germline V gene sequence: CDR1 MGHDK, CDR2 SYGVNS. Here the CDR3 DNA reads TGTGCCAGCAGTGAATCGACGAAGGGGACCCAGTACTTC. Protein: CASSESTKGTQYF.

CDR3 sequence reads: CASSLRLAGITGELFF. The CDR3 DNA follows: TGTGCCAGCAGCTTAAGACTAGCGGGCATCACCGGGGAGCTGTTTTTT. This chain connects TRBV7-8 to TRBJ2-2; 10 bases fit TRBD2. Losses at the gene ends were 2 bases for V and 4 bases for J; bases not matched to a gene: 4. Looked up from germline, CDR1 is SGHVS and CDR2 is FQNEAQ. The CDR3 is made up of 16 amino acids.

The chain uses TRBV30 and TRBJ2-7, with unresolved D. The CDR3 extends over 13 amino acids. The V gene lost 0 bases and the J gene lost 4 bases, with 10 bases spanning the gap. Germline lookup yields CDR1 GTSNPN and CDR2 SVGIG (reference sequence). This CDR3 is CAWSVTNYYEQYF. The CDR3 DNA follows: TGTGCCTGGAGTGTAACGAATTATTACGAGCAGTACTTC.

The CDR3, as DNA: TGTGCCAGCAGCTTAGTTCCGGGGGCGGTTGATCAGCCCCAGCATTTT. It specifies CASSLVPGAVDQPQHF. The J gene is TRBJ1-5, the V gene TRBV7-8; possible D gene TRBD1, 6 bases. Per the germline V gene, CDR1 is SGHVS and CDR2 is FQNEAQ. Trimming pared 1 base from V and 5 bases from J, leaving 15 bases between. The CDR3 sequence is 16 residues long. The full variable domain, completed using reference TRBV7-8 and TRBJ1-5, is GAGVSQSPRYKVAKRGQDVALRCDPISGHVSLFWYQQALGQGPEFLTYFQNEAQLDKSGLPSDRFFAERPEGSVSTLKIQRTQQEDSAVYLCASSLVPGAVDQPQHFGDGTRLSIL.

CDR3 DNA: TGTGCCAGCAGTTTCGGGGACACCACTGAAGCTTTCTTT. Its translation is CASSFGDTTEAFF. The chain has TRBV27 and TRBJ1-1, with a tentative D call TRBD1 (6 bases). Germline V gene lookup returns CDR1 MNHEY and CDR2 SMNVEV (reference sequence). V gave up 3 bases and J gave up 4 bases, with 9 bases separating them. This CDR3 has 13 amino acids.

Comment on this clone: The conserved closing phenylalanine or tryptophan is absent in this CDR3, likely reflecting a read error. The limits of the CDR3 on the DNA are not certain, so only TCRdb's listed CDR3 is given. The chain has TRBV6-5 and TRBJ1-2. CDR1 MNHEY and CDR2 SVGAGI come from the germline V gene. The CDR3 is 14 residues long, counting both termini. CDR3: CASSYTPIGGALAV.

The chain combines TRBV13 with TRBJ1-4, with D uncertain. The CDR3 extends over 17 amino acids. Germline V CDR1 and CDR2: PRHDT, FYEKMQ (reference sequence). Trimming took off 5 bases at V and 8 bases at J, with 24 bases between the two ends. This chain's CDR3 is CASSRPSLGQGREKLFF. CDR3 nucleotides: TGTGCCAGCAGCCGCCCTTCTCTAGGTCAAGGGAGGGAAAAACTGTTTTTT.

A single count supports this clone. The genes are TRBV9 and TRBJ2-7, with D possibly being TRBD1 (5 bases). The V gene's germline CDR1 is SGDLS and CDR2 YYNGEE. Trimming shortened V by 4 bases and J by 2 bases, and 10 bases separated the two germline ends. The CDR3 extends over 13 amino acids. The CDR3 DNA is TGTGCCAGCAGCCAGGGAACCCCCTACGAGCAGTACTTC. It specifies CASSQGTPYEQYF.

The chain has TRBV11-1 and TRBJ2-7; D possibly corresponds to TRBD2 (7 bases). CDR3 length: 14 residues. The V gene lost 3 bases and the J gene lost 2 bases, with 11 bases spanning the gap. Per germline, CDR1 SGHAT and CDR2 FQDESV (reference sequence). The CDR3 DNA sequence: TGTGCCAGCAGCTTTGGGGGGGCTACCTACGAGCAGTACTTC. This translates into CASSFGGATYEQYF.

This chain connects TRBV15 to TRBJ2-3; tentative D call: TRBD1 (6 bases). The V gene lost 8 bases and the J gene lost 0 bases, with 12 bases spanning the gap. This CDR3 spans 14 amino acids. CDR1 LNHNV and CDR2 YYDKDF come from the germline V gene (reference sequence). The CDR3 sequence is CATATGSSTDTQYF. DNA of the CDR3: TGTGCCACCGCAACAGGGTCTAGCACAGATACGCAGTATTTT.

This clone was recorded only once. The gene calls are TRBV28 and TRBJ2-1; 13 bases line up with TRBD2. After removal of 7 bases from V and 7 bases from J, the junction contained 10 bases not matched to a gene. Germline lookup yields CDR1 MDHEN and CDR2 SYDVKM. The CDR3 has 16 amino acids. DNA of the CDR3: TGTGCCAGCAAGAGGGGGACTAGCGGGATTCAGAATGAGCAGTTCTTC. It codes for CASKRGTSGIQNEQFF.

Only one count was recorded for this clone. The CDR3 DNA reads TGTGCCAGCAGCCCCCGGACAGGGTGGACCCAGTACTTC. Protein: CASSPRTGWTQYF. The chain carries TRBV11-2 and TRBJ2-5; the match to TRBD1 covers 8 bases. V lost 5 bases to trimming and J lost 7 bases; unmatched junction nucleotides: 6. The CDR3 sequence is 13 residues long. Germline V gene data show CDR1 as SGHAT and CDR2 as FQNNGV.

J is TRBJ2-2 and V is TRBV7-2; 9 bases match TRBD2. This CDR3 spans 18 amino acids. Germline V gene sequence: CDR1 SGHTA, CDR2 FQGNSA. J was trimmed by 10 bases and V by 2 bases; bases with no gene match: 17. As DNA, the CDR3 is TGTGCCAGCAGCTTATTTCACAGACTAGCGGTCCACCGAGAGGAGCTGTTTTTT. It is translated as CASSLFHRLAVHREELFF.